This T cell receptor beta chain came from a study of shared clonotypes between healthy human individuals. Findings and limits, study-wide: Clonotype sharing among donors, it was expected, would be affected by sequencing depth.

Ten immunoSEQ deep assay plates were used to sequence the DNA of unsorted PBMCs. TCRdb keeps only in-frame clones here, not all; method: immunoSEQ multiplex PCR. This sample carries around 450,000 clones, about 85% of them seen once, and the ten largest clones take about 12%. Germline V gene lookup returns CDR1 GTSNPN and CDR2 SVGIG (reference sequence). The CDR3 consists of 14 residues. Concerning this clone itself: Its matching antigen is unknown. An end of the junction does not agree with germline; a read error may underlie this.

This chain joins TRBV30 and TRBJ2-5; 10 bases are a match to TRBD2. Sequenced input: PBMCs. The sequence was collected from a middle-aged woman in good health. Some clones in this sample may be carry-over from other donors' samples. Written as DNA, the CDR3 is TGTGCCTGGACTAGCGGGGGCTTTCAGGAGACCCGGTACTTC. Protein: CAWTSGGFQETRYF.